The 5 T cell receptor beta chains below were found in one sample sequenced in a study of cytomegalovirus exposure and HLA in healthy donors. The PCR ran on 60 Vbeta and 13 Jbeta primers. Sequencing used immunoSEQ multiplex PCR; TCRdb keeps in-frame clones, though not all of them. The sample has 95,000 to 150,000 clones, approximately 80% seen once. Sequencing was done on a sample of PBMCs. Receptors originate from a man aged 50-59 years in good health and CMV-seronegative.

This chain's CDR3 is CASSAQGSGNTIYF. The CDR3 nucleotides are TGTGCCAGCAGTGCACAGGGGTCTGGAAACACCATATATTTT. The V call is TRBV7-2, the J call TRBJ1-3, with 7 positions matching TRBD1. CDR3 length equals 14 residues. The J segment lost 1 base and the V segment lost 6 bases, leaving 3 bases of the junction unmatched. The germline V gene has CDR1 SGHTA and CDR2 FQGNSA.

As concerns this clone: The germline gene is not matched at one end of the junction; a read error may be the cause. V usage is TRBV7-9 and J usage is TRBJ1-2; D is perhaps TRBD1 (5 bases). Germline V gene sequence: CDR1 SEHNR, CDR2 FQNEAQ (reference sequence). This CDR3 is built from 14 residues. CDR3 in DNA: TGTTCCAGCAGCTTCACGGTCCAGGGCGGAGGCTACACCTTC. Protein: CSSSFTVQGGGYTF.

The chain joins TRBV28 to TRBJ2-7; maybe TRBD1 (5 bases). V lost 7 bases and J lost 2, with 12 bases in between. The CDR3 has 13 residues. CDR1 and CDR2 from the germline V gene are MDHEN and SYDVKM. The CDR3 region has the DNA TGTGCCAGCATCGGTCAGGGCCCCTACGAGCAGTACGTC. The encoded protein is CASIGQGPYEQYV.

V and J are TRBV2 and TRBJ2-1, with 8 nucleotides matching TRBD2. J was trimmed by 4 bases and V by 11 bases; bases with no gene match: 10. Germline V gene lookup returns CDR1 SNHLY and CDR2 FYNNEI. This CDR3 comprises 14 residues. The CDR3 bases are TGTGCCGGGTCGGGGGGGCCATCGTACAATGAGCAGTTCTTC. Translating it yields CAGSGGPSYNEQFF. Supplemented by reference TRBV2 and TRBJ2-1, the full variable domain reads EPEVTQTPSHQVTQMGQEVILRCVPISNHLYFYWYRQILGQKVEFLVSFYNNEISEKSEIFDDQFSVERPDGSNFTLKIRSTKLEDSAMYFCAGSGGPSYNEQFFGPGTRLTVL.

The chain is built from TRBV5-8 and TRBJ2-2, with TRBD2 matching 7 bases. V lost 5 bases to trimming and J lost 7 bases; unmatched junction nucleotides: 14. The CDR3 has 16 residues. CDR1 and CDR2 from the germline V gene are SGHTS and YDEGEE. CDR3 in amino acids: CASSQLAEQADGELFF. The CDR3 coding sequence is TGTGCCAGCAGTCAGCTAGCGGAACAGGCGGACGGGGAGCTGTTTTTT.